What follows describes a single T cell receptor beta chain. Its target is not known. The data originate from a study of post-analysis software for immune sequencing data. Across the whole study: There were relapsing-remitting, secondary progressive and progressive-relapsing multiple sclerosis among the disease courses included. Study-level findings and limits: For normalized Chao1 diversity, multiple sclerosis patients scored significantly lower than controls did. The study found TRBV5-6, TRBV5-1 and TRBV20-1 among five or six TRBV segments more frequent in patients than controls.

cDNA libraries for TCR beta contained unique molecular identifiers. Some 500,000 cDNA molecules were recovered from an input of roughly 0.85 to 10 million T cells. TCRdb independently ran MiXCR on the PCR reads; one entry per CDR3 protein. The table shows approximately 440,000 distinct CDR3 sequences, with 45% occurring only once. The V gene end was trimmed by 6 bases and the J gene end by 5 bases; junction bases not matched to a gene: 10. CDR3 size: 14 residues. From germline, CDR1 is SQVTM and CDR2 ANQGSEA. The source is a girl under 18 with multiple sclerosis. Sample: blood. V usage is TRBV29-1 and J usage is TRBJ2-1; 7 bases line up with TRBD2. CDR3 sequence: CSVVGLEINNEQFF. CDR3 in DNA: TGCAGCGTGGTAGGACTAGAAATCAACAATGAGCAGTTCTTC.